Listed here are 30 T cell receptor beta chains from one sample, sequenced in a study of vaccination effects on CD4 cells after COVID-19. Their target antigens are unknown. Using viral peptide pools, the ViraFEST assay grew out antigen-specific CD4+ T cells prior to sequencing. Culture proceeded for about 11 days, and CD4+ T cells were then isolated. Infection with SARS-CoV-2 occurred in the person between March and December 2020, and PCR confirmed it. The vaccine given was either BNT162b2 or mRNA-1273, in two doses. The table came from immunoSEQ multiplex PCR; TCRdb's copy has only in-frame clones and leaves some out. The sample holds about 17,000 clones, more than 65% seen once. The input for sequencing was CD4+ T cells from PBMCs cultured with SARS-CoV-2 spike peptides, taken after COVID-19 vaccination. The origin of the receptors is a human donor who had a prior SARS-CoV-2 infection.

CDR3 sequence (DNA): TGTGCCAGCAAGCCCAGACTAGCGGGGCGAGAGAGCTACGAGCAGTACTTC. Encoded protein: CASKPRLAGRESYEQYF. The gene calls are TRBV27 and TRBJ2-7, with 11 bases that match TRBD2. CDR1 is MNHEY and CDR2 is SMNVEV in the germline V gene (reference sequence). V shed 7 bases and J 3 bases; nucleotides not matched to a gene: 14. The CDR3 is made up of 17 amino acids.

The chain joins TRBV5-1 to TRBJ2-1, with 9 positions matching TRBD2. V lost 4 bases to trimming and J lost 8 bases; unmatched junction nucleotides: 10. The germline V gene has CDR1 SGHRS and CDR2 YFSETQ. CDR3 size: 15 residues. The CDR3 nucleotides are TGCGCCAGCAGCGGGGGACTAGCAGGCTGGGATGAGCAGTTCTTC. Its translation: CASSGGLAGWDEQFF.

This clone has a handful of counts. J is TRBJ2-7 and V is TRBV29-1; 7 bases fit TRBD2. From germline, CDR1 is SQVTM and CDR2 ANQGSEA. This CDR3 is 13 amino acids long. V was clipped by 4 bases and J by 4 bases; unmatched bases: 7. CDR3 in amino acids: CSVAGGEGYEQYF. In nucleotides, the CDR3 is TGCAGCGTTGCTGGAGGGGAGGGGTACGAGCAGTACTTC.

CDR3 sequence reads: CASSLVSIYNEQFF. CDR3 in DNA: TGTGCCAGCAGCTTAGTCAGTATCTACAATGAGCAGTTCTTC. J is TRBJ2-1 and V is TRBV7-8, with D unresolved. The CDR3 length is 14 residues. V was clipped by 1 base and J by 3 bases, with 7 bases between them. Germline assignment: CDR1 SGHVS and CDR2 FQNEAQ. The whole variable domain, filled in from reference TRBV7-8 and TRBJ2-1, reads GAGVSQSPRYKVAKRGQDVALRCDPISGHVSLFWYQQALGQGPEFLTYFQNEAQLDKSGLPSDRFFAERPEGSVSTLKIQRTQQEDSAVYLCASSLVSIYNEQFFGPGTRLTVL.

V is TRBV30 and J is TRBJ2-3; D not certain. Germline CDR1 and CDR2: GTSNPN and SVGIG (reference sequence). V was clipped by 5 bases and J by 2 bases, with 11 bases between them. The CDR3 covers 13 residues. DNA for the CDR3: TGTGCCTGGGAGTCGAAGGCCACAGATACGCAGTATTTT. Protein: CAWESKATDTQYF.

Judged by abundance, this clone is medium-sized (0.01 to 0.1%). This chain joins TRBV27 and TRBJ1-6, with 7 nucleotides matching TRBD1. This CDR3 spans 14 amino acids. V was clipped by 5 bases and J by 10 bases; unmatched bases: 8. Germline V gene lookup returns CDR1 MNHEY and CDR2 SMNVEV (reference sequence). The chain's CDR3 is CASSRRDRGSPLHF. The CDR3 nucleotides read TGTGCCAGCAGTCGCCGGGACAGAGGCTCACCCCTCCACTTT.

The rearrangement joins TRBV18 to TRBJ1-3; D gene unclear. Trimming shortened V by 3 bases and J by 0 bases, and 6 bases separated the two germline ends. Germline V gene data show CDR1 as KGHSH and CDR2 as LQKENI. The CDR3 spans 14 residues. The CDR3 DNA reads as TGTGCCAGCTCACCCGGAAACTCTGGAAACACCATATATTTT. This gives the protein CASSPGNSGNTIYF.

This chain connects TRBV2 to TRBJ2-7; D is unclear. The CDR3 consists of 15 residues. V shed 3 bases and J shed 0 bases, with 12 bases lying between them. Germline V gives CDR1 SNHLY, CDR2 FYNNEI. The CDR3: CASSDRAASSYEQYF. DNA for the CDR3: TGTGCCAGCAGTGATAGGGCAGCGAGCTCCTACGAGCAGTACTTC.

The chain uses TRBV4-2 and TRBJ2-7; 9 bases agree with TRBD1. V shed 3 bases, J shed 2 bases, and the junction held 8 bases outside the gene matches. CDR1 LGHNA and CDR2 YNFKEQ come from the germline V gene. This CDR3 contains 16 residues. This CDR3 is CASSHGGTGITYEQYF. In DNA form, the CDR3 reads TGTGCCAGCAGCCATGGAGGGACAGGGATAACCTACGAGCAGTACTTC.

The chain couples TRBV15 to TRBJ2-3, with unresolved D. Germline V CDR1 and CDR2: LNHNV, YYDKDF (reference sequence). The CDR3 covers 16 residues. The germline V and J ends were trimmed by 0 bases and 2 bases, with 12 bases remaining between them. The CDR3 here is CATSRDPEGLTDTQYF. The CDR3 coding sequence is TGTGCCACCAGCAGAGATCCCGAAGGGCTCACAGATACGCAGTATTTT.

CDR3 region: CASSVGQGPYNEQFF. The CDR3 coding sequence is TGTGCCAGCAGCGTAGGACAGGGTCCCTACAATGAGCAGTTCTTC. The V gene is TRBV9, the J gene TRBJ2-1, with 7 nucleotides matching TRBD1. CDR1 SGDLS and CDR2 YYNGEE come from the germline V gene. The CDR3 consists of 15 residues. The J segment lost 2 bases and the V segment lost 0 bases, leaving 2 bases of the junction unmatched.

The CDR3 nucleotides read TGTGCCAGCAGCTTGGTTCGTCTGGCCTATGGCTACACCTTC. Amino acid sequence: CASSLVRLAYGYTF. This rearrangement joins TRBV5-6 to TRBJ1-2; unclear D gene. The germline V and J ends were trimmed by 0 bases and 4 bases, with 10 bases remaining between them. This CDR3 has 14 residues. Germline V gene lookup returns CDR1 SGHDT and CDR2 YYEEEE.

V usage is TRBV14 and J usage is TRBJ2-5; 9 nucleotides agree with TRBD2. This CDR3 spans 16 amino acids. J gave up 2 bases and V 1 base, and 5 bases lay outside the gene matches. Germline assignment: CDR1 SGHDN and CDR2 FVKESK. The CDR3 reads CASSQVASGIQETQYF. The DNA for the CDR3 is TGTGCCAGCAGCCAAGTCGCTAGCGGGATACAAGAGACCCAGTACTTC.

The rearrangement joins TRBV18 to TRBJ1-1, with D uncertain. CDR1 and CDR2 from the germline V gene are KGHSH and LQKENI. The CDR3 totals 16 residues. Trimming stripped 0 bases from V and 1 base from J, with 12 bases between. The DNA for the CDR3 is TGTGCCAGCTCACCACCGTCCCGACAAAGGAACACTGAAGCTTTCTTT. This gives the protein CASSPPSRQRNTEAFF. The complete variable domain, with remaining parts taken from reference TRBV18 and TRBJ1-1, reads NAGVMQNPRHLVRRRGQEARLRCSPMKGHSHVYWYRQLPEEGLKFMVYLQKENIIDESGMPKERFSAEFPKEGPSILRIQQVVRGDSAAYFCASSPPSRQRNTEAFFGQGTRLTVV.

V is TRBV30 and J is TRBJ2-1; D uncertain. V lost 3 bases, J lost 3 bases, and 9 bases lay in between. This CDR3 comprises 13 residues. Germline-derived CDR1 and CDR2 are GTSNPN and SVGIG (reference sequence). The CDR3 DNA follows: TGTGCCTGGAGCTCTAGAAACTACAATGAGCAGTTCTTC. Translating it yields CAWSSRNYNEQFF. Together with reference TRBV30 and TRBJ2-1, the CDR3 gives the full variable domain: SQTIHQWPATLVQPVGSPLSLECTVEGTSNPNLYWYRQAAGRGLQLLFYSVGIGQISSEVPQNLSASRPQDRQFILSSKKLLLSDSGFYLCAWSSRNYNEQFFGPGTRLTVL.

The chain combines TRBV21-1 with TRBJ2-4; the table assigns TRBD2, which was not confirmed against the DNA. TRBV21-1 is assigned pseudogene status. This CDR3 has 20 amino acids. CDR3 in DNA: TGTGCCAGCAGCGCTCCCTCCGGGACTAGCGGATTCCTAGCCAAAAACATTCAGTACTTC. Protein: CASSAPSGTSGFLAKNIQYF.

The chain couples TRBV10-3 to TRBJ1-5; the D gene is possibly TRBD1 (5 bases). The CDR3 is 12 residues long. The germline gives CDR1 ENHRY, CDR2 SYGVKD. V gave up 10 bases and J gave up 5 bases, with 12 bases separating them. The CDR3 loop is CATGGGDQPQHF. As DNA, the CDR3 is TGTGCCACCGGGGGGGGAGATCAGCCCCAGCATTTT.

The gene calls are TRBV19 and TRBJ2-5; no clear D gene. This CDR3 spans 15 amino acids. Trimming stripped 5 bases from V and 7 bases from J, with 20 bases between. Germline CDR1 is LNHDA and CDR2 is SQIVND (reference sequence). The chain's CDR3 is CASSPSPRAPGTQYF. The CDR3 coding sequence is TGTGCCAGTAGTCCAAGCCCCCGGGCCCCAGGGACCCAGTACTTC.

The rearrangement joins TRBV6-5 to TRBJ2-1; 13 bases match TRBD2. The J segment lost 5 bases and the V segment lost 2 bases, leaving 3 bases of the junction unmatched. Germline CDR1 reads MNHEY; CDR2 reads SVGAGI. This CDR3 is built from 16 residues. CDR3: CASSYQLAGGNNEQFF. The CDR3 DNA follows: TGTGCCAGCAGTTACCAACTAGCGGGGGGGAACAATGAGCAGTTCTTC.

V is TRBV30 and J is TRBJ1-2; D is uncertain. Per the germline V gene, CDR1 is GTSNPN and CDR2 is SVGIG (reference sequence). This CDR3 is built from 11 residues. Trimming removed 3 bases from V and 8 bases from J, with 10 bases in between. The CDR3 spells CAWSWGGGYTF. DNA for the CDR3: TGTGCCTGGAGCTGGGGTGGCGGCTACACCTTC.

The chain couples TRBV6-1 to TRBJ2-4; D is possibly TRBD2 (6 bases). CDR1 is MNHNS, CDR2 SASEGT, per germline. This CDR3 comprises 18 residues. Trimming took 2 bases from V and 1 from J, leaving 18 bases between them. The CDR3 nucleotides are TGTGCCAGCAGTGAACAGCGGGCAGGGAGTGGGGCCAAAAACATTCAGTACTTC. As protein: CASSEQRAGSGAKNIQYF.

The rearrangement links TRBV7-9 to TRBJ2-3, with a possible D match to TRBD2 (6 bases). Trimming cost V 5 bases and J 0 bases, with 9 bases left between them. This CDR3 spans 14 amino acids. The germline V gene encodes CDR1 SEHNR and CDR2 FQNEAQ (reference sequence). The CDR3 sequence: CASSLAGSTDTQYF. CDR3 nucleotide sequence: TGTGCCAGCAGCCTCGCGGGAAGCACAGATACGCAGTATTTT.

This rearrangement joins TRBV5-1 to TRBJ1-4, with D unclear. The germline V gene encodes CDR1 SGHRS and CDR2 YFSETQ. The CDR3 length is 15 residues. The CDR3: CAPHTGSTTNEKLFF. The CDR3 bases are TGCGCACCTCACACGGGGAGTACAACTAATGAAAAACTGTTTTTT.

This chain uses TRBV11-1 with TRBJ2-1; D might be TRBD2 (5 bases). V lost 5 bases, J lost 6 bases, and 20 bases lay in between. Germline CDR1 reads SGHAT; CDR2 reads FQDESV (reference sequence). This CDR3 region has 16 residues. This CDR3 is CASSDAPSRRSNEQFF. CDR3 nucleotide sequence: TGTGCCAGCAGCGACGCCCCTAGCAGGAGGTCCAATGAGCAGTTCTTC.

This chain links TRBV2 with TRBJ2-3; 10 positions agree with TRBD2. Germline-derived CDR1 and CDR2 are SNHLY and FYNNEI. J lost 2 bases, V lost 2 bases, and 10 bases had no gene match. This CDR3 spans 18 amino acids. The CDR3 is CASSEYWLAGANTDTQYF. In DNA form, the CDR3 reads TGTGCCAGCAGTGAATATTGGCTAGCGGGGGCCAACACAGATACGCAGTATTTT.

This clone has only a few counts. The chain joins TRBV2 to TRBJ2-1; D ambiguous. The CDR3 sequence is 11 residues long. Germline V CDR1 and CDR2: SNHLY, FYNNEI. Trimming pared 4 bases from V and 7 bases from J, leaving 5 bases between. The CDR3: CASSALNEQFF. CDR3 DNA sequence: TGTGCCAGCAGTGCGCTAAATGAGCAGTTCTTC.

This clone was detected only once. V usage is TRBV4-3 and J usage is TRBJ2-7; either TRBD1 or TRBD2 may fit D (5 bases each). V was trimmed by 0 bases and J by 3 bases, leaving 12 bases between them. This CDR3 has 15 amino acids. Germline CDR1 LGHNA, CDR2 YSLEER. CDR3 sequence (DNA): TGCGCCAGCAGCCAAGAGTTGTTGGGGGTCTACGAGCAGTACTTC. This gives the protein CASSQELLGVYEQYF.

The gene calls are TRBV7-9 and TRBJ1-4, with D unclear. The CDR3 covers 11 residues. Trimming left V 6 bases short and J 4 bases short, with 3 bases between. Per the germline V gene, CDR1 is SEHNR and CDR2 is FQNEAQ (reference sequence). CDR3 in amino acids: CASRGNEKLFF. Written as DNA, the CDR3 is TGTGCCAGCAGGGGTAATGAAAAACTGTTTTTT.

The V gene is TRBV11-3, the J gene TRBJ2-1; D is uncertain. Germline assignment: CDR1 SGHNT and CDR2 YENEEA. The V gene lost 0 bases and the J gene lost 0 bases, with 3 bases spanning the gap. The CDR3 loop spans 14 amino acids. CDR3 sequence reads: CASSLDSSYNEQFF. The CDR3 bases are TGTGCCAGCAGCTTAGATTCCTCCTACAATGAGCAGTTCTTC.

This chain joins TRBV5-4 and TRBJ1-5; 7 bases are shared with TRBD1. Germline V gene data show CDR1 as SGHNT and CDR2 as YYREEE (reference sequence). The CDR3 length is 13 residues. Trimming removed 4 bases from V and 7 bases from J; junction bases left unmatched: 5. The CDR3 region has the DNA TGTGCCAGCAGCACAGGGGTGGGACAGCCCCAGCATTTT. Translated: CASSTGVGQPQHF. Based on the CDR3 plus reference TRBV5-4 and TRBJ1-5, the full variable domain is ETGVTQSPTHLIKTRGQQVTLRCSSQSGHNTVSWYQQALGQGPQFIFQYYREEENGRGNFPPRFSGLQFPNYSSELNVNALELDDSALYLCASSTGVGQPQHFGDGTRLSIL.